The 14 T cell receptor beta chains below come from one sample, sequenced in a study of blood T cell repertoires in COVID-19. Sequencing used immunoSEQ multiplex PCR; TCRdb keeps in-frame clones, though not all of them. The sample includes over 250,000 clones, approximately 89% seen only once; the top ten take around 9.5%. Material for sequencing was peripheral blood. The receptor set was obtained from a man aged 35 to 55 who had recovered from COVID-19.

The chain recombines TRBV3-1 (or the pseudogene TRBV3-2) with TRBJ2-2; D remains unclear. V lost 1 base to trimming and J lost 5 bases, with 17 bases between them. This CDR3 comprises 17 residues. Per germline, CDR1 LGHDT and CDR2 YNNKEL (reference sequence). The CDR3 nucleotides read TGTGCCAGCAGCCAAGGGATAGAGCGATGGAGTACCGGGGAGCTGTTTTTT. Translating gives CASSQGIERWSTGELFF.

J is TRBJ2-2 and V is TRBV19; 10 bases line up with TRBD2. After removal of 7 bases from V and 5 bases from J, the junction contained 10 bases not matched to a gene. CDR1 and CDR2 (germline): LNHDA, SQIVND (reference sequence). CDR3 size: 16 residues. CDR3 sequence reads: CASMRASGSQTGELFF. In DNA form, the CDR3 reads TGTGCCAGTATGAGGGCTAGCGGGAGCCAAACCGGGGAGCTGTTTTTT.

CDR3 in DNA: TGTGCCAGCAGCTTAGGGTTAGCGGGGGGACCGGAGACCCAGTACTTC. Its protein product is CASSLGLAGGPETQYF. V gene TRBV11-2 combines with J gene TRBJ2-5, with 10 nucleotides matching TRBD2. With V trimmed by 1 base and J by 5 bases, 7 bases remained unmatched. Germline V gene lookup returns CDR1 SGHAT and CDR2 FQNNGV. The CDR3 covers 16 residues.

This clone was counted only a few times. The chain couples TRBV9 to TRBJ1-6; 9 nucleotides align to TRBD1. This CDR3 has 15 amino acids. Trimming took 3 bases from V and 9 from J; bases not matched to a gene: 7. In germline, CDR1 is SGDLS, CDR2 YYNGEE. CDR3 region: CASSGRDRESSPLHF. CDR3 in DNA: TGTGCCAGCAGCGGCCGGGACAGGGAAAGTTCACCCCTCCACTTT.

This chain uses TRBV9 with TRBJ2-1, with a possible D match to TRBD1 (6 bases). Trimming took 4 bases from V and 7 from J, leaving 18 bases between them. This CDR3 is built from 15 residues. Germline V CDR1 and CDR2: SGDLS, YYNGEE. CDR3 protein: CASSPGQYSENEQFF. The CDR3 DNA is TGTGCCAGCAGCCCCGGACAGTACTCTGAGAATGAGCAGTTCTTC.

This rearrangement joins TRBV2 to TRBJ1-5; a possible D gene is TRBD1 (6 bases). Trimming shortened V by 1 base and J by 5 bases, and 9 bases separated the two germline ends. CDR1 SNHLY and CDR2 FYNNEI come from the germline V gene. CDR3 length: 14 residues. The CDR3 region is CASSEESGDQPQHF. In DNA form, the CDR3 reads TGTGCCAGCAGTGAAGAATCAGGGGATCAGCCCCAGCATTTT. The full variable domain, with the rest looked up from reference TRBV2 and TRBJ1-5, is EPEVTQTPSHQVTQMGQEVILRCVPISNHLYFYWYRQILGQKVEFLVSFYNNEISEKSEIFDDQFSVERPDGSNFTLKIRSTKLEDSAMYFCASSEESGDQPQHFGDGTRLSIL.

This chain links TRBV7-9 with TRBJ1-2; D may be TRBD1 (5 bases). The V gene lost 5 bases and the J gene lost 2 bases, with 21 bases spanning the gap. The germline CDR1 and CDR2 sequences are SEHNR and FQNEAQ (reference sequence). The CDR3 is 17 amino acids. In DNA form, the CDR3 reads TGTGCCAGCAGCCCGGTGGAGGGGACCTTATTAAACTATGGCTACACCTTC. As protein: CASSPVEGTLLNYGYTF.

Only a few counts were recorded for this clone. At one end, the junction sequence differs from germline, possibly due to a read error. The V gene is TRBV12-3 or TRBV12-4, the J gene TRBJ2-3, with 12 bases matching TRBD2. The length of the CDR3 is 12 residues. CDR3 in DNA: TGTGCCAGCAGCCCAGGACTAGCGGGGCCAACCTTT. Translating it yields CASSPGLAGPTF.

This clone was observed a single time. The rearrangement joins TRBV5-5 to TRBJ2-1, with a tentative D call TRBD1 (6 bases). Germline V gene data show CDR1 as SGHKS and CDR2 as YYEKEE (reference sequence). The CDR3 spans 15 residues. CDR3 coding DNA: TGTGCTAGCCGCCACAGGGTGTTAGAATACAATGAGCAGTTCTTC. Protein product: CASRHRVLEYNEQFF. Variable domain in full (rest from reference TRBV5-5 and TRBJ2-1): DAGVTQSPTHLIKTRGQQVTLRCSPISGHKSVSWYQQVLGQGPQFIFQYYEKEERGRGNFPDRFSARQFPNYSSELNVNALLLGDSALYLCASRHRVLEYNEQFFGPGTRLTVL.

This clone has just one count. This chain links TRBV29-1 with TRBJ1-3; 10 bases agree with TRBD1. The germline gives CDR1 SQVTM, CDR2 ANQGSEA. This CDR3 is built from 13 residues. J was trimmed by 4 bases and V by 5 bases; bases with no gene match: 2. DNA of the CDR3: TGCAGCGTTATGACAGGGGGCGGAAACACCATATATTTT. Translation: CSVMTGGGNTIYF.

The chain employs TRBV18 and TRBJ2-1; TRBD2 matches at 8 bases. This CDR3 is 16 amino acids long. Germline V gene lookup returns CDR1 KGHSH and CDR2 LQKENI. V shed 3 bases, J shed 8 bases, and the junction held 12 bases outside the gene matches. In DNA form, the CDR3 reads TGTGCCAGCTCACCCCTAGCGGGTTGGGCAGCCGATGAGCAGTTCTTC. This gives the protein CASSPLAGWAADEQFF.

This clone occurred once. The chain has TRBV15 and TRBJ2-3, with TRBD2 as a possible D gene (7 bases). The V end was cut by 1 base, the J end by 0 bases, with 17 bases between. The CDR3 spans 18 residues. From germline, CDR1 is LNHNV and CDR2 YYDKDF (reference sequence). CDR3 sequence reads: CATSRALRGAASTDTQYF. Written as DNA, the CDR3 is TGTGCCACCAGCAGAGCCCTTCGGGGGGCGGCTAGCACAGATACGCAGTATTTT.

The rearrangement links TRBV1 to TRBJ1-2. TRBV1 is a listed pseudogene. The CDR3 loop spans 20 amino acids. The CDR3 sequence: CTSSQALLGGKNLISHGYTF. As DNA, the CDR3 is TGCACCAGCAGCCAAGCCCTTTTGGGAGGGAAGAACTTAATCTCGCATGGCTACACCTTC.

This clone appeared a few times. The V gene is TRBV14, the J gene TRBJ1-2; D remains unclear. This CDR3 has 13 residues. Deletions cut 5 bases from V and 7 bases from J, with 14 bases between. Per the germline V gene, CDR1 is SGHDN and CDR2 is FVKESK. The CDR3 region is CASSAITTGGYTF. CDR3 DNA sequence: TGTGCCAGCAGCGCCATTACGACGGGTGGCTACACCTTC.